This section outlines one TCR beta chain sequence together with its context. The CDR3 sequence is 13 residues long. V was clipped by 4 bases and J by 4 bases; unmatched bases: 2. Germline CDR1 reads SNHLY; CDR2 reads FYNNEI. The sample belongs to a study of shared clonotypes between healthy human individuals. Some clones are missing from TCRdb's copy, which holds only in-frame ones; the method was immunoSEQ multiplex PCR. Of a few million clones in the sample, just over 90% are singletons; the top ten hold around 0.4%. Sequencing was performed on naive CD4+ T cells from PBMCs. Subset in this sample: CD45RA+ positively selected. The chain is built from TRBV2 and TRBJ1-2; 8 bases match TRBD1. This TCR derives from a man younger than 35 in good health. Some clones in this sample may be carry-over from other donors' samples. The CDR3 here is CASSGTGSYGYTF. The CDR3 nucleotides read TGTGCCAGCAGTGGGACAGGGAGCTATGGCTACACCTTC.